In its sample, the clone carrying this T cell receptor (beta chain) was seen a few times. This entry comes from a study of OX40 agonist ivuxolimab in advanced cancers. The CDR3 length is 14 residues. V lost 4 bases to trimming and J lost 1 base, with 11 bases between them. Per germline, CDR1 GTSNPN and CDR2 SVGIG (reference sequence). TCRdb's copy holds only in-frame clones and misses some; the assay was immunoSEQ multiplex PCR. The sample shows 80,000 to 95,000 clones, 84% of them seen only once. The sample consisted of CD4+ or CD8+ T cells sorted from blood, taken in a trial of the OX40 agonist ivuxolimab. The TCR comes from an adult with an advanced solid tumor such as melanoma, head and neck, liver or kidney cancer. The chain uses TRBV30 and TRBJ1-5; the D is unclear. CDR3 sequence (DNA): TGTGCCTGGACCTCGGGTAGGAGCAATCAGCCCCAGCATTTT. Residues: CAWTSGRSNQPQHF.